A selection of T cell receptor beta chains follows, all from one sample in a study of cytomegalovirus exposure and HLA in healthy donors. The protocol was immunoSEQ multiplex PCR, while the TCRdb copy is restricted to in-frame clones and leaves out a portion. The table records some 89,000 clones, roughly 81% of them present only once. The sample taken for sequencing was PBMCs. The receptors stem from a woman aged 25 to 39 in good health and CMV-seronegative. CDR3s include the opening cysteine and the closing phenylalanine or tryptophan. The D gene is left open where the match is weak. Clone size is stated in some rows and not others, as once, few, many or a class when expanded.

TRBV5-1	TRBJ1-1	NA	TRBD1	CASSLRTAIRQGRGTEAFF	TGCGCCAGCAGCTTGAGGACGGCCATCAGACAGGGGAGAGGCACTGAAGCTTTCTTT
TRBV10-3	TRBJ2-7	NA	TRBD1	CAISDTDRDNYEQYF	TGTGCCATCAGTGACACGGACAGGGACAACTACGAGCAGTACTTC
TRBV11-3	TRBJ2-2	NA	NA	CASSLEGGPTGELFF	TGTGCCAGCAGCTTAGAAGGGGGACCTACCGGGGAGCTGTTTTTT
TRBV5-4	TRBJ2-3	NA	NA	CASSLLLTKTSTDTQYF	TGTGCCAGCAGCTTGTTGCTCACTAAAACTAGCACAGATACGCAGTATTTT
TRBV2	TRBJ2-2	NA	TRBD2	CASSAASGSSGELFF	TGTGCCAGCAGTGCGGCTAGCGGGAGTTCCGGGGAGCTGTTTTTT
TRBV18	TRBJ2-7	NA	TRBD1	CASRTGYEQYF	TGTGCCAGCAGGACAGGGTACGAGCAGTACTTC
TRBV9	TRBJ2-7	NA	TRBD2	CASSVSGSWIEQYF	TGTGCCAGCAGCGTTAGCGGGAGTTGGATCGAGCAGTACTTT
TRBV7-9	TRBJ2-2	once	TRBD2	CSSSKGGLAGTGELFF	TGTTCCAGCAGCAAAGGGGGACTAGCCGGTACCGGGGAGCTGTTTTTT
TRBV28	TRBJ2-3	NA	NA	CASSLAPSTDTQYF	TGTGCCAGCAGTTTGGCTCCTAGCACAGATACGCAGTATTTT
TRBV2	TRBJ2-7	NA	TRBD1	CASSVGQGTYEQYF	TGTGCCAGCAGTGTAGGACAGGGGACCTACGAGCAGTACTTC
TRBV19	TRBJ2-5	NA	NA	CASSIAPSPTSQETQYF	TGTGCCAGTAGTATAGCCCCTTCCCCAACTAGCCAAGAGACCCAGTACTTC
TRBV9	TRBJ2-1	NA	NA	CASSSSNEQFF	TGTGCCAGCAGCTCCTCGAATGAGCAGTTCTTC
TRBV4-2	TRBJ2-3	NA	TRBD2	CASSQEGPGLARDTQYF	TGTGCCAGCAGCCAAGAAGGTCCGGGACTAGCGAGAGATACGCAGTATTTT
TRBV4-2	TRBJ2-3	NA	TRBD2	CASSPYRASGRGGTDTQYF	TGTGCCAGCAGCCCCTATAGGGCTAGCGGGAGAGGAGGCACAGATACGCAGTATTTT